This is a list of T cell receptor beta chains from one sample in a study of T cell changes during pregnancy in multiple sclerosis. TCRdb's copy holds only in-frame clones and misses some; the assay was immunoSEQ multiplex PCR. The profile shows under 55,000 clones, about 93% of them singletons. Here the sequenced sample was CD4+ T cells from peripheral blood mononuclear cells, taken after pregnancy. Receptors were obtained from a female donor in good health, enrolled as a control in a pregnancy study. Each CDR3 is given with its conserved first and last residue. The D gene is left open where the match is weak. The size field is filled for only some rows; it gives once, few, many or a size class.

D gene: .
V gene: TRBV29-1
clone size: once
J gene: TRBJ2-7
CDR3 DNA: TGCAGCGCCAAGGGGGGGGCAGATTTCTACGAGCAGTACTTC
CDR3 protein: CSAKGGADFYEQYF

D gene: .
V gene: TRBV27
clone size: once
J gene: TRBJ1-1
CDR3 DNA: TGTGCCAGCAGTGCCAAGGAAGGGAGGCAGGGTTTCTTT
CDR3 protein: CASSAKEGRQGFF

D gene: TRBD2
V gene: TRBV7-9
clone size: .
J gene: TRBJ2-7
CDR3 DNA: TGTGCCAGCAGCTTGACTAGCGGGCTCTCCTACGAGCAGTACTTC
CDR3 protein: CASSLTSGLSYEQYF

D gene: .
V gene: TRBV7-3
clone size: .
J gene: TRBJ2-3
CDR3 DNA: TGTGCCAGCAGCCCCCGACAGAGCACAGATACGCAGTATTTT
CDR3 protein: CASSPRQSTDTQYF

D gene: TRBD2
V gene: TRBV5-8
clone size: .
J gene: TRBJ2-3
CDR3 DNA: TGTGCCAGCAGCTTGAGCCCTAGCGGGGGCACAGATACGCAGTATTTT
CDR3 protein: CASSLSPSGGTDTQYF

D gene: .
V gene: TRBV2
clone size: .
J gene: TRBJ1-1
CDR3 DNA: TGTGCCAGCGTGGACAGCCCGGGGAGAAACACTGAAGCTTTCTTT
CDR3 protein: CASVDSPGRNTEAFF

D gene: TRBD1
V gene: TRBV9
clone size: .
J gene: TRBJ2-4
CDR3 DNA: TGTGCCAGCAGCGTAGGACGGGACAGCATTCAGTACTTC
CDR3 protein: CASSVGRDSIQYF

D gene: .
V gene: TRBV30
clone size: .
J gene: TRBJ2-7
CDR3 DNA: TGTGCCTGGACGGGTCAAACAGGGAACGAGCAGTACTTC
CDR3 protein: CAWTGQTGNEQYF

D gene: .
V gene: TRBV18
clone size: .
J gene: TRBJ1-5
CDR3 DNA: TGTGCCAGCTCTCTCTCCAGGGCAGGGGTTGGCAATCAGCCCCAGCATTTT
CDR3 protein: CASSLSRAGVGNQPQHF

D gene: TRBD1
V gene: TRBV11-2
clone size: .
J gene: TRBJ2-1
CDR3 DNA: TGTGCCAGCAGCCAGGCGGTCGGGGCAGGGGGTACAGTTGCGCAGTTCTTC
CDR3 protein: CASSQAVGAGGTVAQFF

D gene: .
V gene: TRBV7-6
clone size: .
J gene: TRBJ1-5
CDR3 DNA: TGTGCCAGCAGCTTAGGGGCATTCCAGCCCCAGCATTTT
CDR3 protein: CASSLGAFQPQHF

D gene: TRBD1
V gene: TRBV10-2
clone size: .
J gene: TRBJ1-4
CDR3 DNA: TGCGCCAGCAACGGACAGGGTAATGAAAAACTGTTTTTT
CDR3 protein: CASNGQGNEKLFF

D gene: .
V gene: TRBV5-1
clone size: .
J gene: TRBJ2-7
CDR3 DNA: TGCGCCAGCAGCTTGGGGCACAACGAGCAGTACTTC
CDR3 protein: CASSLGHNEQYF

D gene: TRBD1
V gene: TRBV6-6
clone size: .
J gene: TRBJ2-4
CDR3 DNA: TGTGCCAGCAGTTCGGGACAGCCCAAAAACATTCAGTACTTC
CDR3 protein: CASSSGQPKNIQYF

D gene: .
V gene: TRBV6-5
clone size: once
J gene: TRBJ2-2
CDR3 DNA: TGTGCCAGCAGTTACCTCGCAGGGGTTACGGCCGGGGAGCTGTTTTTT
CDR3 protein: CASSYLAGVTAGELFF

D gene: TRBD2
V gene: TRBV19
clone size: .
J gene: TRBJ2-1
CDR3 DNA: TGTGCCAGTAGTGGTTTCGCTAGCGGGAGGGACAATGAGCAGTTCTTC
CDR3 protein: CASSGFASGRDNEQFF

D gene: .
V gene: TRBV27
clone size: .
J gene: TRBJ1-5
CDR3 DNA: TGTGCCAGCAAGCCGGGACAAGGTAGCAATCAGCCCCAGCATTTT
CDR3 protein: CASKPGQGSNQPQHF

D gene: TRBD2
V gene: TRBV7-7
clone size: .
J gene: TRBJ2-1
CDR3 DNA: TGTGCTAGCAGCTTGTTATCCCCCGGGACTAGCGGGAGCCCCAGCTCCTACAATGAGCAGTTCTTC
CDR3 protein: CASSLLSPGTSGSPSSYNEQFF

D gene: .
V gene: TRBV21-1
clone size: few
J gene: TRBJ2-7
CDR3 DNA: TGTGCCAGCAGCGTACTCAGGGGCTCCTACGAGCAGTACTTC
CDR3 protein: CASSVLRGSYEQYF

D gene: TRBD1
V gene: TRBV10-2
clone size: .
J gene: TRBJ1-4
CDR3 DNA: TGCGCCAGCAGTGGGACAGGGGGAGAAAAACTGTTTTTT
CDR3 protein: CASSGTGGEKLFF

D gene: .
V gene: TRBV6-5
clone size: .
J gene: TRBJ2-1
CDR3 DNA: TGTGCCAGCAGTTACACTAGCAACAATGAGCAGTTCTTC
CDR3 protein: CASSYTSNNEQFF

D gene: .
V gene: TRBV18
clone size: .
J gene: TRBJ2-2
CDR3 DNA: TGTGCCAGCCGCGACTCTTTTGTCATTACCGGGGAGCTGTTTTTT
CDR3 protein: CASRDSFVITGELFF

D gene: TRBD2
V gene: TRBV19
clone size: .
J gene: TRBJ2-3
CDR3 DNA: TGTGCCAGTAGTATTCGATATAGCGGGGTGAGCACAGATACGCAGTATTTT
CDR3 protein: CASSIRYSGVSTDTQYF

D gene: .
V gene: TRBV6-6
clone size: once
J gene: TRBJ1-1
CDR3 DNA: TGTGCCAGCAGAAGGCAGGACACTGAAGCTTTCTTT
CDR3 protein: CASRRQDTEAFF

D gene: .
V gene: TRBV28
clone size: .
J gene: TRBJ2-1
CDR3 DNA: TGTGCCAGCAGTTTGAGTCACAATGAGCAGTTCTTC
CDR3 protein: CASSLSHNEQFF

D gene: .
V gene: TRBV2
clone size: .
J gene: TRBJ1-1
CDR3 DNA: TGTGCCAGCAGTGAAGCCGGTCAACTAGCTCTCACCCCCCGCGCACTTGGAGCTTTCTTT
CDR3 protein: CASSEAGQLALTPRALGAFF

D gene: .
V gene: TRBV30
clone size: .
J gene: TRBJ1-6
CDR3 DNA: TGTGCCTGGAGTCCCCGCAGGGGTAATTCACCCCTCCACTTT
CDR3 protein: CAWSPRRGNSPLHF

D gene: .
V gene: TRBV6-1
clone size: .
J gene: TRBJ2-2
CDR3 DNA: TGTGCCAGCAGAGTCACCGATATACTACCCGGGGAGCTGTTTTTT
CDR3 protein: CASRVTDILPGELFF

D gene: .
V gene: TRBV6-1
clone size: .
J gene: TRBJ1-2
CDR3 DNA: TGTGCCAGCAGTGAAACTGGGGGGAGGGCCTATGGCTACACCTTC
CDR3 protein: CASSETGGRAYGYTF

D gene: .
V gene: TRBV10-3
clone size: .
J gene: TRBJ1-2
CDR3 DNA: TGTGCCATCAGTGAGTCAGAGACTAACTATGGCTACACCTTC
CDR3 protein: CAISESETNYGYTF

D gene: .
V gene: TRBV4-1
clone size: .
J gene: TRBJ1-2
CDR3 DNA: TGCGCCAGCAGCCAAGTAGCTAACTATGGCTACACCTTC
CDR3 protein: CASSQVANYGYTF

D gene: .
V gene: TRBV4-1
clone size: .
J gene: TRBJ1-1
CDR3 DNA: TGCGCCAGCACAGGTCTTACGATGAACACTGAAGCTTTCTTT
CDR3 protein: CASTGLTMNTEAFF

D gene: .
V gene: TRBV9
clone size: .
J gene: TRBJ2-1
CDR3 DNA: TGTGCCAGCAGCGTATCGGGGGGCCTCCCCAATGAGCAGTTCTTC
CDR3 protein: CASSVSGGLPNEQFF

D gene: TRBD1
V gene: TRBV30
clone size: .
J gene: TRBJ1-3
CDR3 DNA: TGTGCCTGGAGTCCCAGGGGGACTGGAAACACCATATATTTT
CDR3 protein: CAWSPRGTGNTIYF

D gene: TRBD2
V gene: TRBV2
clone size: .
J gene: TRBJ2-1
CDR3 DNA: TGTGCCAGCAGGAAGGGGTCACTAGCGGGGACAGGTGAGCAGTTCTTC
CDR3 protein: CASRKGSLAGTGEQFF

D gene: TRBD1
V gene: TRBV6-4
clone size: .
J gene: TRBJ1-5
CDR3 DNA: TGTGCCAGCAGCCTCGACAGGGGCATCGGTCAGCCCCAGCATTTT
CDR3 protein: CASSLDRGIGQPQHF

D gene: TRBD2
V gene: TRBV5-1
clone size: .
J gene: TRBJ2-3
CDR3 DNA: TGCGCCAGCAGCTTGGCTACAGCGGGGGGAGGGGCAGATACGCAGTATTTT
CDR3 protein: CASSLATAGGGADTQYF

D gene: TRBD1
V gene: TRBV7-9
clone size: .
J gene: TRBJ2-1
CDR3 DNA: TGTGCCAGCAGCCGCCGGGACAGCTACAATGAGCAGTTCTTC
CDR3 protein: CASSRRDSYNEQFF

D gene: TRBD2
V gene: TRBV5-1
clone size: .
J gene: TRBJ2-3
CDR3 DNA: TGCGCCAGCAGGGTAGCGGGGGGACGAGTGATAGATACGCAGTATTTT
CDR3 protein: CASRVAGGRVIDTQYF

D gene: .
V gene: TRBV7-9
clone size: .
J gene: TRBJ2-3
CDR3 DNA: TGTGCCAGCAGCTCGCTAACGCGGGAGTATTTT
CDR3 protein: CASSSLTREYF

D gene: .
V gene: TRBV10-2
clone size: .
J gene: TRBJ1-1
CDR3 DNA: TGCGCCAGCAAAGACAGACCGAACACTGAAGCTTTCTTT
CDR3 protein: CASKDRPNTEAFF

D gene: .
V gene: TRBV5-8
clone size: .
J gene: TRBJ2-6
CDR3 DNA: TGTGCCAGCAGCTCCAAGGGGGGGCGAGGGGCCAACGTCCTGACTTTC
CDR3 protein: CASSSKGGRGANVLTF

D gene: TRBD1
V gene: TRBV7-6
clone size: .
J gene: TRBJ1-1
CDR3 DNA: TGTGCCAGCAGCCCCGGGACAGGCACTGAAGCTTTCTTT
CDR3 protein: CASSPGTGTEAFF

D gene: TRBD2
V gene: TRBV5-4
clone size: .
J gene: TRBJ2-1
CDR3 DNA: TGTGCCAGCAGCTTCAGCGGGGGGGCCTTGAATGAGCAGTTCTTC
CDR3 protein: CASSFSGGALNEQFF

D gene: .
V gene: TRBV30
clone size: once
J gene: TRBJ1-6
CDR3 DNA: TGTGCCTGGTCCTTCACCAGCTCCTATAATTCACCCCTCCACTTT
CDR3 protein: CAWSFTSSYNSPLHF

D gene: .
V gene: TRBV5-8
clone size: .
J gene: TRBJ1-3
CDR3 DNA: TGTGCCAGCAGCTATACCCTGGGGATGGGGAGCTCTGGAAACACCATATATTTT
CDR3 protein: CASSYTLGMGSSGNTIYF

D gene: .
V gene: TRBV19
clone size: .
J gene: TRBJ2-1
CDR3 DNA: TGTGCCAGTAGTATGGAGTACAATGAGCAGTTCTTC
CDR3 protein: CASSMEYNEQFF

D gene: TRBD1
V gene: TRBV30
clone size: .
J gene: TRBJ1-3
CDR3 DNA: TGTGCCTGGAGGGACAGGAGAGGGCCCTCTGGAAACACCATATATTTT
CDR3 protein: CAWRDRRGPSGNTIYF

D gene: TRBD1
V gene: TRBV29-1
clone size: .
J gene: TRBJ2-2
CDR3 DNA: TGCAGCGCTACTTCCCCGACAGGGACCGGGGAGCTGTTTTTT
CDR3 protein: CSATSPTGTGELFF

D gene: .
V gene: TRBV5-6
clone size: few
J gene: TRBJ1-2
CDR3 DNA: TGTGCCAGCAGCTTGGTGACAGCTTATGGCTACACCTTC
CDR3 protein: CASSLVTAYGYTF

D gene: .
V gene: TRBV4-2
clone size: .
J gene: TRBJ1-2
CDR3 DNA: TGTGCCAGCAGCCAAGATGATAACAGGGACTATGGCTACACCTTC
CDR3 protein: CASSQDDNRDYGYTF

D gene: .
V gene: TRBV6-1
clone size: .
J gene: TRBJ1-4
CDR3 DNA: TGTGCCAGCAGTGTAGGGGCTACTAATGAAAAACTGTTTTTT
CDR3 protein: CASSVGATNEKLFF

D gene: .
V gene: TRBV7-8
clone size: .
J gene: TRBJ1-6
CDR3 DNA: TGTGCCAGCAGTTTCAACACGGGGGATTCACCCCTCCACTTT
CDR3 protein: CASSFNTGDSPLHF

D gene: .
V gene: TRBV5-1
clone size: .
J gene: TRBJ2-2
CDR3 DNA: TGCGCCAGCAGCTTTACAGGGTCCAACACGAACACCGGGGAGCTGTTTTTT
CDR3 protein: CASSFTGSNTNTGELFF

D gene: TRBD2
V gene: TRBV7-2
clone size: .
J gene: TRBJ2-7
CDR3 DNA: TGTGCCAGCAGCTTAGGTAGCGGGGGAGGCCCCTACGAGCAGTACTTC
CDR3 protein: CASSLGSGGGPYEQYF